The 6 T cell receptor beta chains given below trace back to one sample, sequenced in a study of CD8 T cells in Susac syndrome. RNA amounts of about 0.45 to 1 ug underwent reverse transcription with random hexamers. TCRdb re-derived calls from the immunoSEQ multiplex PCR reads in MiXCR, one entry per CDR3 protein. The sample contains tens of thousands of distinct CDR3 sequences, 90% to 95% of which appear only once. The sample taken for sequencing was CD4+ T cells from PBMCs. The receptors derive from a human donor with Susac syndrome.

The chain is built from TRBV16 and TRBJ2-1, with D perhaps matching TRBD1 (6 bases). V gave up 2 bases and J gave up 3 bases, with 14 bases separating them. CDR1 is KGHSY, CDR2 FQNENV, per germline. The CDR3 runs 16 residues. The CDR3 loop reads CASSQTQGIRYNEQFF. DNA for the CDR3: TGTGCCAGCAGCCAAACCCAGGGGATTCGCTACAATGAGCAGTTCTTC.

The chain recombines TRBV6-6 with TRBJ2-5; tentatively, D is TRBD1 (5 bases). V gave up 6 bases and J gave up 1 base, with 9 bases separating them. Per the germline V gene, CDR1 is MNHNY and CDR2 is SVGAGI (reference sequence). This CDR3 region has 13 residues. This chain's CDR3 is CASSRQTQETQYF. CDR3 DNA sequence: TGTGCCAGCAGCCGACAGACCCAAGAGACCCAGTACTTC.

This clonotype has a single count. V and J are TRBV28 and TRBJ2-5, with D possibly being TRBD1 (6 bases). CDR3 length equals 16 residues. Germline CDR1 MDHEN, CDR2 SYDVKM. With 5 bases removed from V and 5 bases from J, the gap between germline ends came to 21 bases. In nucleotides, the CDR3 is TGTGCCAGCAGTATCGAACAGGGTAATTGGGGGGAGACCCAGTACTTC. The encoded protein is CASSIEQGNWGETQYF.

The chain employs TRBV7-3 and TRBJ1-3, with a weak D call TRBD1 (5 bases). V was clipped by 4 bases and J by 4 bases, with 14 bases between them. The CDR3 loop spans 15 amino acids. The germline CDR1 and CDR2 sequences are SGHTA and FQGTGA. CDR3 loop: CASSSPGRDGNTIYF. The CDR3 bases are TGTGCCAGCAGCTCCCCCGGCAGGGACGGAAACACCATATATTTT.

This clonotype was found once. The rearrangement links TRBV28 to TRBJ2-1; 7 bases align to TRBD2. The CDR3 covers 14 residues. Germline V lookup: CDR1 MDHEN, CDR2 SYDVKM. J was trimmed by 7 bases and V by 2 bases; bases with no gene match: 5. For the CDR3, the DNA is TGTGCCAGCAGTTTACGGGGGGTGAGGAATGAGCAGTTCTTC. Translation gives CASSLRGVRNEQFF.

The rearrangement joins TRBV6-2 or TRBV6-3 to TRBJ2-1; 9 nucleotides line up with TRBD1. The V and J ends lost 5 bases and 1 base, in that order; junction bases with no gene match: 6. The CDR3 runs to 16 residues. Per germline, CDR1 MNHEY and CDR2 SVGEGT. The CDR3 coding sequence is TGTGCCAGCAGTCCCTTTGGGACAGGGTCCTACAATGAGCAGTTCTTC. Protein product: CASSPFGTGSYNEQFF.